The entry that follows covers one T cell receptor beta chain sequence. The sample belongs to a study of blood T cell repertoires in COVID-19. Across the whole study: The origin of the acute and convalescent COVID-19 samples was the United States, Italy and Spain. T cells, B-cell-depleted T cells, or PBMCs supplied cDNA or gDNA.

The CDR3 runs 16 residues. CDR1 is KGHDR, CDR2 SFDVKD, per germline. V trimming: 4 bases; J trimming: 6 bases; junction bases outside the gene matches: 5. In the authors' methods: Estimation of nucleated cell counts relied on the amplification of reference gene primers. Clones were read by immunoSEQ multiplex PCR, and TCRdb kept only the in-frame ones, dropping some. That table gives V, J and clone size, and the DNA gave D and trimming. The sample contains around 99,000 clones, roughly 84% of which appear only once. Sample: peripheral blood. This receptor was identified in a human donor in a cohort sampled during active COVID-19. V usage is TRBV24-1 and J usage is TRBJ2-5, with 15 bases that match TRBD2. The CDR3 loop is CATSDPGLAGGKTQYF. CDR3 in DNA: TGTGCCACCAGTGACCCGGGACTAGCGGGAGGAAAGACCCAGTACTTC.